These 23 T cell receptor beta chains originate from one sample sequenced in a study of control samples from healthy donors and cancer patients. Sequencing was performed with immunoSEQ multiplex PCR; in TCRdb, only in-frame clones are kept and a portion is missing. The sample includes approximately 150,000 clones, around 92% of them seen just once. Sequenced: PBMCs. The receptor set was obtained from a man aged 45-65 years with head and neck cancer.

V is TRBV5-4 and J is TRBJ2-7, with 14 bases that match TRBD2. V was clipped by 3 bases and J by 2 bases; unmatched bases: 4. This CDR3 spans 16 amino acids. Germline CDR1 SGHNT, CDR2 YYREEE (reference sequence). The DNA of the CDR3 is TGTGCCAGCAGCTCAGGGACTAGCGGGAGTACCTACGAGCAGTACTTC. This gives the protein CASSSGTSGSTYEQYF.

The chain recombines TRBV18 with TRBJ2-1; 8 bases align to TRBD1. J was trimmed by 5 bases and V by 1 base; bases with no gene match: 1. From germline, CDR1 is KGHSH and CDR2 LQKENI. This CDR3 is 14 amino acids long. Here the CDR3 reads CASSPLTGDNEQFF. The CDR3 DNA sequence: TGTGCCAGCTCACCACTGACAGGGGACAATGAGCAGTTCTTC.

This chain uses TRBV15 with TRBJ2-1; D ambiguous. V was pared by 0 bases and J by 7 bases, with 10 bases between. The germline V gene encodes CDR1 LNHNV and CDR2 YYDKDF (reference sequence). This CDR3 is 14 amino acids long. CDR3: CATSRDLRRNEQFF. CDR3 DNA sequence: TGTGCCACCAGCAGAGATTTGAGAAGGAATGAGCAGTTCTTC.

V is TRBV19 and J is TRBJ2-7; maybe TRBD1 (6 bases). Germline V gene sequence: CDR1 LNHDA, CDR2 SQIVND (reference sequence). Trimming removed 6 bases at V and 2 bases at J, with 14 bases between. The CDR3 extends over 14 amino acids. The CDR3 region has the DNA TGTGCCAGTAGCCAGCAAGGGGGAACCTACGAGCAGTACTTC. Residues: CASSQQGGTYEQYF.

The gene calls are TRBV6-5 and TRBJ1-3; the D gene is possibly TRBD1 (6 bases). Germline loops: CDR1 MNHEY, CDR2 SVGAGI. The ends were cut back, 10 bases at V and 0 bases at J, with 16 bases in the middle. The CDR3 loop spans 15 amino acids. CDR3 sequence: CATGAGPISGNTIYF. The CDR3, as DNA: TGTGCCACGGGGGCAGGACCGATCTCTGGAAACACCATATATTTT.

The rearrangement joins TRBV19 to TRBJ2-5; D perhaps matches TRBD1 (6 bases). With 2 bases removed from V and 1 base from J, the gap between germline ends came to 11 bases. CDR1 LNHDA and CDR2 SQIVND come from the germline V gene (reference sequence). The length of the CDR3 is 15 residues. CDR3 coding DNA: TGTGCCAGTAGTATAATGGGGACATTCCAAGAGACCCAGTACTTC. Its protein is CASSIMGTFQETQYF.

J is TRBJ2-6 and V is TRBV7-9; D could derive from TRBD1 or TRBD2 (5 bases each). The CDR3 has 16 amino acids. CDR1 is SEHNR, CDR2 FQNEAQ, per germline (reference sequence). Trimming stripped 5 bases from V and 1 base from J, with 12 bases between. CDR3 bases: TGTGCCAGCAGCCTTATAGAGGGGTCTGGGGCCAACGTCCTGACTTTC. This gives the protein CASSLIEGSGANVLTF. The entire variable domain, with the rest obtained from reference TRBV7-9 and TRBJ2-6, is as follows: DTGVSQNPRHKITKRGQNVTFRCDPISEHNRLYWYRQTLGQGPEFLTYFQNEAQLEKSRLLSDRFSAERPKGSFSTLEIQRTEQGDSAMYLCASSLIEGSGANVLTFGAGSRLTVL.

This clone was counted once. The V gene is TRBV7-2, the J gene TRBJ1-1, with D possibly matching TRBD1 (5 bases). The V end was cut by 4 bases, the J end by 7 bases, with 10 bases between. This CDR3 spans 12 amino acids. In germline, CDR1 is SGHTA, CDR2 FQGNSA. The CDR3 region is CASSSQGHEAFF. The DNA of the CDR3 is TGTGCCAGCAGCTCCCAGGGCCATGAAGCTTTCTTT.

As to this clone: At the DNA level, this CDR3 is encoded by other sequences in the same sample as well. The chain couples TRBV7-3 to TRBJ1-1; 7 positions agree with TRBD1. This CDR3 spans 15 amino acids. The trim removed 9 bases at V and 2 bases at J, leaving 12 bases unmatched. CDR1 is SGHTA and CDR2 is FQGTGA in the germline V gene. The CDR3 protein is CASSKPGQQNTEAFF. The CDR3 region has the DNA TGTGCCAGTAGCAAGCCGGGACAGCAAAACACTGAAGCTTTCTTT.

The chain uses TRBV7-9 and TRBJ2-1; D is perhaps TRBD1 (5 bases). Germline lookup yields CDR1 SEHNR and CDR2 FQNEAQ (reference sequence). This CDR3 region has 14 residues. Trimming stripped 2 bases from V and 2 bases from J, with 7 bases between. CDR3 DNA: TGTGCCAGCAGCTTACGGACAACCTACAATGAGCAGTTCTTC. It specifies CASSLRTTYNEQFF. Based on the CDR3 plus reference TRBV7-9 and TRBJ2-1, the full variable domain is DTGVSQNPRHKITKRGQNVTFRCDPISEHNRLYWYRQTLGQGPEFLTYFQNEAQLEKSRLLSDRFSAERPKGSFSTLEIQRTEQGDSAMYLCASSLRTTYNEQFFGPGTRLTVL.

The rearrangement uses TRBV6-5 and TRBJ2-7; 7 nucleotides align to TRBD1. With 2 bases clipped from V and 2 bases from J, the junction kept 9 bases outside the gene matches. Germline V gene data show CDR1 as MNHEY and CDR2 as SVGAGI. This CDR3 has 16 amino acids. The CDR3 is CASSYAGTANPYEQYF. The CDR3 bases are TGTGCCAGCAGTTACGCAGGGACAGCAAATCCCTACGAGCAGTACTTC.

This chain joins TRBV28 and TRBJ2-7, with D possibly being TRBD2 (6 bases). Germline lookup yields CDR1 MDHEN and CDR2 SYDVKM. There are 14 residues in the CDR3. V lost 6 bases, J lost 3 bases, and 15 bases lay in between. In DNA form, the CDR3 reads TGTGCCAGCAGACTCGGGACTCTCGGCTACGAGCAGTACTTC. Its protein is CASRLGTLGYEQYF.

This sequence joins TRBV28 and TRBJ1-1; no clear D gene. The germline CDR1 and CDR2 sequences are MDHEN and SYDVKM. The CDR3 loop spans 11 amino acids. V lost 3 bases and J lost 8, with 7 bases in between. In nucleotides, the CDR3 is TGTGCCAGCAGTTTGGTTTACGAAGCTTTCTTT. Translating it yields CASSLVYEAFF.

V gene TRBV2 combines with J gene TRBJ1-1, with TRBD1 matching over 7 bases. In germline, CDR1 is SNHLY, CDR2 FYNNEI. V lost 5 bases, J lost 6 bases, and 6 bases stayed unmatched. CDR3 length: 13 residues. CDR3 region: CASSSQGGPEAFF. The CDR3 DNA reads TGTGCCAGCAGTTCTCAGGGGGGCCCTGAAGCTTTCTTT.

In DNA, the CDR3 is TGTGCCAGCAGTTGGACTAGCGGCACCGGGGAGCTGTTTTTT. This codes for CASSWTSGTGELFF. The chain couples TRBV6-5 to TRBJ2-2; 10 positions agree with TRBD2. The germline V gene has CDR1 MNHEY and CDR2 SVGAGI. V lost 4 bases and J lost 4; bases outside the gene matches: 0. The CDR3 runs to 14 residues.

CDR3 nucleotides: TGTGCCATACAGGCTTCCAATCAGCCCCAGCATTTT. Translated, it gives CAIQASNQPQHF. This chain connects TRBV6-5 to TRBJ1-5; a possible D gene is TRBD1 (5 bases). In germline, CDR1 is MNHEY, CDR2 SVGAGI. The CDR3 has 12 residues. Trimming stripped 10 bases from V and 3 bases from J, with 10 bases between.

This clone was seen only once. The rearrangement uses TRBV30 and TRBJ2-2; D perhaps matches TRBD1 (5 bases). V lost 2 bases and J 4 bases, leaving 8 bases between the germline ends. Germline CDR1 and CDR2: GTSNPN and SVGIG (reference sequence). The CDR3 runs 13 residues. CDR3 region: CAWSQQVTGELFF. The CDR3 DNA sequence: TGTGCCTGGAGTCAACAGGTCACCGGGGAGCTGTTTTTT.

This chain joins TRBV28 and TRBJ2-1, with 8 bases aligning to TRBD1. After removal of 6 bases from V and 7 bases from J, the junction contained 8 bases not matched to a gene. The CDR3 consists of 14 residues. Germline values: CDR1 MDHEN, CDR2 SYDVKM. CDR3: CASSPRTGRNEQFF. The CDR3 DNA reads TGTGCCAGCAGCCCCCGGACAGGGAGGAATGAGCAGTTCTTC.

The chain recombines TRBV11-3 with TRBJ2-2, with 9 positions matching TRBD1. The germline gives CDR1 SGHNT, CDR2 YENEEA. This CDR3 has 15 residues. V was clipped by 4 bases and J by 6 bases; unmatched bases: 6. CDR3 loop: CASSYGQGLPGELFF. The DNA for the CDR3 is TGTGCCAGCAGCTACGGACAGGGGTTGCCCGGGGAGCTGTTTTTT.

The rearrangement uses TRBV10-2 and TRBJ2-5; D remains unclear. CDR3 length: 15 amino acids. Trimming removed 0 bases at V and 0 bases at J, with 8 bases between. Germline V gene sequence: CDR1 WSHSY, CDR2 SAAADI. CDR3 protein: CASSESSFDQETQYF. The CDR3 coding sequence is TGCGCCAGCAGTGAGTCTTCTTTTGACCAAGAGACCCAGTACTTC.

The chain is built from TRBV18 and TRBJ1-2, with D possibly matching TRBD1 (6 bases). The V and J ends lost 2 bases and 3 bases respectively, with 7 bases between them. From germline, CDR1 is KGHSH and CDR2 LQKENI. The length of the CDR3 is 13 residues. The CDR3 spells CASSPGGDYGYTF. CDR3 coding DNA: TGTGCCAGCTCACCAGGGGGCGACTATGGCTACACCTTC.

The table lists this clone with a few counts. The chain couples TRBV6-6 to TRBJ2-7; tentatively, D is TRBD1 (5 bases). The CDR3 runs 13 residues. The germline V and J ends were trimmed by 4 bases and 5 bases, with 12 bases remaining between them. The germline CDR1 and CDR2 sequences are MNHNY and SVGAGI (reference sequence). Written as DNA, the CDR3 is TGTGCCAGCAGTTTAGGGGCGGAGAACGAGCAGTACTTC. Its protein product is CASSLGAENEQYF.

The chain combines TRBV11-2 with TRBJ2-1, with D maybe TRBD2 (8 bases). Germline V lookup: CDR1 SGHAT, CDR2 FQNNGV. This CDR3 has 18 amino acids. V lost 1 base, J lost 0 bases, and 16 bases lay in between. The DNA for the CDR3 is TGTGCCAGCAGCTTAGTGATTAGCGGGGACAGCTCCTACAATGAGCAGTTCTTC. Its translation is CASSLVISGDSSYNEQFF.